This T cell receptor beta chain was identified during a study of T cell repertoires in cytomegalovirus infection. Trimming shortened V by 5 bases and J by 8 bases, and 10 bases separated the two germline ends. Germline values: CDR1 MDHEN, CDR2 SYDVKM. This CDR3 spans 12 amino acids. TCRdb re-analysed the reads in MiXCR, keeping a single row per CDR3 protein. This sample has approximately 100,000 distinct CDR3 sequences, with 20% to 30% found just once. This clonotype was observed many times. This TCR was sampled from a human donor in good health (CMV status not recorded). Some clones in this sample may be carry-over from other donors' samples. J is TRBJ2-1 and V is TRBV28; the D gene is possibly TRBD1 (6 bases). Sequencing was performed on CD8+ T cells from PBMCs. The CDR3 is CASSIYRDEQFF. The CDR3 DNA reads TGTGCCAGCAGTATATACAGGGATGAGCAGTTCTTC.